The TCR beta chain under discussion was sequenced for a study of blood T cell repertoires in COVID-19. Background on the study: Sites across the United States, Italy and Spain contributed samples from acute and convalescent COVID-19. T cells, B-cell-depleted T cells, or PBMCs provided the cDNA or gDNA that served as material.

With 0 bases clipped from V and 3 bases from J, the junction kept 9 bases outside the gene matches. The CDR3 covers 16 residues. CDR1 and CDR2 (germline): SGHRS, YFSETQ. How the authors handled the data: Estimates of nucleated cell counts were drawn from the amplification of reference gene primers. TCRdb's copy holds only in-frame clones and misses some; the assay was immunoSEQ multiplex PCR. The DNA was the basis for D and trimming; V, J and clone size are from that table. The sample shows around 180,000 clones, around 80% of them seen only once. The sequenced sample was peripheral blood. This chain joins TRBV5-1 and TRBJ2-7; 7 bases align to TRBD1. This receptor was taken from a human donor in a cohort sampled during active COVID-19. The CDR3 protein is CASSLVPDRRIYEQYF. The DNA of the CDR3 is TGCGCCAGCAGCTTGGTCCCGGACAGGAGGATCTACGAGCAGTACTTC.